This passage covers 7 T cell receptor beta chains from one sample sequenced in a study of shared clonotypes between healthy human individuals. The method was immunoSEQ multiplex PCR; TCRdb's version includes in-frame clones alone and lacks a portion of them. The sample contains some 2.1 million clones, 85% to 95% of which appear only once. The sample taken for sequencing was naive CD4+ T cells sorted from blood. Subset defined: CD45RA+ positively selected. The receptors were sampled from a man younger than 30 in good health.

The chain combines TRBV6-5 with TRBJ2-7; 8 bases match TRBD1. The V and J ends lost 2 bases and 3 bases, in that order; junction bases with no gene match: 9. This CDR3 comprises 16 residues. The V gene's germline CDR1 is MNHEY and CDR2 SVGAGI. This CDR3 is CASSYGTGTGIYEQYF. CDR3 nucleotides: TGTGCCAGCAGTTACGGAACCGGGACAGGCATCTACGAGCAGTACTTC.

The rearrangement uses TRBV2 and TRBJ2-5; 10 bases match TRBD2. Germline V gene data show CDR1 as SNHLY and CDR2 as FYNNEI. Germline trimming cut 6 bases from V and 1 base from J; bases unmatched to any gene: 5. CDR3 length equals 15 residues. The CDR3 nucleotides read TGTGCCAGCAGAGGCCGACTAGCGGGCCAAGAGACCCAGTACTTC. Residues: CASRGRLAGQETQYF.

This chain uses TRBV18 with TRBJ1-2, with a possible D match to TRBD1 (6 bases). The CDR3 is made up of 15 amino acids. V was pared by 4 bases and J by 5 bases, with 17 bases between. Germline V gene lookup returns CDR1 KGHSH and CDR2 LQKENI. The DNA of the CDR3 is TGTGCCAGCTCACTACAGGGAAACGGGGGGTATGGCTACACCTTC. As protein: CASSLQGNGGYGYTF. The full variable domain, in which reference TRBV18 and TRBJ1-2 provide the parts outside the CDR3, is NAGVMQNPRHLVRRRGQEARLRCSPMKGHSHVYWYRQLPEEGLKFMVYLQKENIIDESGMPKERFSAEFPKEGPSILRIQQVVRGDSAAYFCASSLQGNGGYGYTFGSGTRLTVV.

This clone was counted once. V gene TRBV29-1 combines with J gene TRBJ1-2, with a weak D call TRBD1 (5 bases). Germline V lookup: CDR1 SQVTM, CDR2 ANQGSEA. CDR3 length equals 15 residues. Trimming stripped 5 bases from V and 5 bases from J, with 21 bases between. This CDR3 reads CSVLRLLEGIYGYTF. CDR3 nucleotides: TGCAGCGTTCTCCGACTGCTAGAGGGGATATATGGCTACACCTTC.

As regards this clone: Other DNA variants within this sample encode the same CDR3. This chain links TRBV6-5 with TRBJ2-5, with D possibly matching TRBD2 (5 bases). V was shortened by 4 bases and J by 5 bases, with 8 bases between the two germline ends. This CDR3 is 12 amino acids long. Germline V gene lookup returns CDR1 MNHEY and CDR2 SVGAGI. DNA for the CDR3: TGTGCCAGCAGTTCCGGAGGCGAGACCCAGTACTTC. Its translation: CASSSGGETQYF.

CDR3 in DNA: TGTGCCAGCTCGGGATTGGAGGTTGGGAACACTGAAGCTTTCTTT. Amino acid sequence: CASSGLEVGNTEAFF. The chain combines TRBV6-1 with TRBJ1-1; D not certain. The CDR3 extends over 15 amino acids. Germline CDR1 is MNHNS and CDR2 is SASEGT. Trimming took 8 bases from V and 1 from J, leaving 17 bases between them.

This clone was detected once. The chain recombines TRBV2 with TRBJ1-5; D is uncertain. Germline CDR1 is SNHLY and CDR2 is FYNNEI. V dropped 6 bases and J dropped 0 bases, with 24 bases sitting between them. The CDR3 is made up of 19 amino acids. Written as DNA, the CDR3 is TGTGCCAGCAGCCCCGCGAGGAGACCCGAACCGAATAGCAATCAGCCCCAGCATTTT. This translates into CASSPARRPEPNSNQPQHF.